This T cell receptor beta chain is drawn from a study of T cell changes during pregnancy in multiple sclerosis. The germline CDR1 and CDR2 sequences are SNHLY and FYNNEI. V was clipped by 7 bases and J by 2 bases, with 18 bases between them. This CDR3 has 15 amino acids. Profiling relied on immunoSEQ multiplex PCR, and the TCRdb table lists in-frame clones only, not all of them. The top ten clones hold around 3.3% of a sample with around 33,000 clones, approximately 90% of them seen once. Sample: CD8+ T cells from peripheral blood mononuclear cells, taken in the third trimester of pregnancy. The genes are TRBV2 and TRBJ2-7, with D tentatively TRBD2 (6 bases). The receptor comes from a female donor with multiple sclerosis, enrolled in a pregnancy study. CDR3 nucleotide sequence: TGTGCCAGCATCGGCCGGAGGGACGGACCCTACGAGCAGTACTTC. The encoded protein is CASIGRRDGPYEQYF.